The 32 T cell receptor beta chains reported below all come from one sample, sequenced in a study of T cell repertoires in cytomegalovirus infection. One entry per CDR3 protein, called by TCRdb with MiXCR from the reads. The sample has roughly 120,000 distinct CDR3 sequences; roughly 30% are singletons. Antigens for these TCRs are unknown. The sample was CD8+ T cells from cultured PBMCs, taken from culture after CMV antigen stimulation. These receptors all stem from a human donor in good health (CMV status not recorded). Some clones in this sample may be carry-over from other donors' samples.

V usage is TRBV7-9 and J usage is TRBJ2-1; 7 bases are shared with TRBD1. Germline V gene sequence: CDR1 SEHNR, CDR2 FQNEAQ (reference sequence). The CDR3 is made up of 14 amino acids. The V gene end was trimmed by 6 bases and the J gene end by 5 bases; junction bases not matched to a gene: 7. The CDR3: CASRAGTVHNEQFF. CDR3 nucleotides: TGTGCCAGCAGAGCCGGGACAGTCCACAATGAGCAGTTCTTC.

The CDR3 DNA sequence: TGTGCCAGCAGCCCTCTAGGATCATCCTACAATGAGCAGTTCTTC. Translated, it gives CASSPLGSSYNEQFF. V is TRBV5-4 and J is TRBJ2-1; D is unresolved. Trimming stripped 4 bases from V and 1 base from J, with 12 bases between. The CDR3 length is 15 residues. Germline values: CDR1 SGHNT, CDR2 YYREEE (reference sequence).

The chain links TRBV20-1 to TRBJ1-1; TRBD1 might be the D (6 bases). V was pared by 3 bases and J by 10 bases, with 15 bases between. Germline V gives CDR1 DFQATT, CDR2 SNEGSKA (reference sequence). The CDR3 contains 12 residues. The CDR3 nucleotides are TGCAGTGCTAGTAAAGGGGGGAATGGAGCTTTCTTT. Its translation is CSASKGGNGAFF.

The chain combines TRBV12-3 or TRBV12-4 with TRBJ2-1, with 7 positions matching TRBD2. This CDR3 has 14 residues. The V and J ends lost 3 bases and 7 bases, in that order; junction bases with no gene match: 6. The CDR3 spells CASSFGGGWNEQFF. As DNA, the CDR3 is TGTGCCAGCAGTTTTGGCGGGGGATGGAATGAGCAGTTCTTC.

This clonotype was observed at least ten times. The V gene is TRBV7-9, the J gene TRBJ1-5; D not certain. The CDR3 loop spans 15 amino acids. Between the trimmed V and J ends, which lost 4 bases and 2 bases, there was a span of 12 bases. Germline lookup yields CDR1 SEHNR and CDR2 FQNEAQ (reference sequence). Here the CDR3 DNA reads TGTGCCAGCAGCTCAGCCGGGATTGGCAATCAGCCCCAGCATTTT. Its protein is CASSSAGIGNQPQHF.

In its sample, this clonotype was seen a few times. The J gene is TRBJ1-1, the V gene TRBV12-3 or TRBV12-4; 7 bases map to TRBD1. J lost 1 base, V lost 7 bases, and 3 bases had no gene match. The CDR3 runs to 13 residues. CDR3: CASNGQENTEAFF. The DNA for the CDR3 is TGTGCCAGCAACGGACAGGAGAACACTGAAGCTTTCTTT.

The V and J genes are TRBV6-1 and TRBJ1-5; no reliable D call. The CDR3 is 16 residues long. Germline V CDR1 and CDR2: MNHNS, SASEGT. V lost 4 bases and J lost 1, with 14 bases in between. CDR3 nucleotides: TGTGCCAGCAGTGCCCCCGATCTGGGGAGCAATCAGCCCCAGCATTTT. Translation gives CASSAPDLGSNQPQHF.

This clonotype was seen repeatedly, ten times or more. The rearrangement uses TRBV7-3 and TRBJ2-3; D unresolved. Trimming cost V 2 bases and J 4 bases, with 4 bases left between them. The CDR3 is 12 amino acids. Germline-derived CDR1 and CDR2 are SGHTA and FQGTGA. The CDR3 bases are TGTGCCAGCAGCTTAGGGGCAGATACGCAGTATTTT. Its translation is CASSLGADTQYF.

The chain carries TRBV9 and TRBJ2-3; TRBD2 matches at 9 bases. The CDR3 spans 16 residues. The germline CDR1 and CDR2 sequences are SGDLS and YYNGEE. V lost 3 bases and J lost 2; bases outside the gene matches: 7. The CDR3 DNA sequence: TGTGCCAGCAGCGCACGAGGCGGGGGGGCCACAGATACGCAGTATTTT. Translation gives CASSARGGGATDTQYF.

In its sample, this clonotype was seen many times. This chain uses TRBV12-3 or TRBV12-4 with TRBJ1-5, with D possibly being TRBD1 (6 bases). The CDR3 has 15 residues. V gave up 6 bases and J gave up 3 bases, with 15 bases separating them. CDR3 bases: TGTGCCAGCAGCACCCTGGGGGCCGTCAATCAGCCCCAGCATTTT. Its protein is CASSTLGAVNQPQHF.

This clonotype was found a few times. V and J are TRBV6-2 or TRBV6-3 and TRBJ2-1; D is ambiguous. V lost 6 bases, J lost 5 bases, and 8 bases lay in between. CDR3 size: 12 residues. Germline V lookup: CDR1 MNHEY, CDR2 SVGEGT. The CDR3 coding sequence is TGTGCCAGCAGACCCGTGAACAATGAGCAGTTCTTC. Encoded protein: CASRPVNNEQFF.

The chain combines TRBV25-1 with TRBJ1-5; D might be TRBD1 (6 bases). This CDR3 region has 13 residues. The germline CDR1 and CDR2 sequences are MGHDK and SYGVNS. V lost 9 bases to trimming and J lost 4 bases, with 13 bases between them. This CDR3 is CASSQGVNQPQHF. The CDR3 DNA is TGTGCCAGTTCACAGGGAGTTAATCAGCCCCAGCATTTT.

This clonotype was picked up a small number of times. V gene TRBV11-2 combines with J gene TRBJ1-1; 7 nucleotides line up with TRBD1. The length of the CDR3 is 13 residues. CDR1 is SGHAT and CDR2 is FQNNGV in the germline V gene. Losses at the gene ends were 6 bases for V and 8 bases for J; bases not matched to a gene: 9. DNA for the CDR3: TGTGCCAGCAGTCCAGGGGGGAGCTCGGAAGCTTTCTTT. Its protein product is CASSPGGSSEAFF.

The chain carries TRBV12-3 or TRBV12-4 and TRBJ2-1; no clear D gene. Trimming shortened V by 3 bases and J by 9 bases, and 18 bases separated the two germline ends. The CDR3 consists of 15 residues. The CDR3 is CASSLSRVLLGEQFF. The CDR3 bases are TGTGCCAGCAGTTTGAGTAGGGTCCTCTTGGGTGAGCAGTTCTTC.

This clonotype was detected many times. The gene calls are TRBV11-3 and TRBJ2-2; D ambiguous. Trimming took 1 base from V and 6 from J, leaving 9 bases between them. Germline CDR1 and CDR2: SGHNT and YENEEA. The CDR3 is 14 amino acids. CDR3 sequence: CASSLVYGSGELFF. The CDR3 DNA reads as TGTGCCAGCAGCTTAGTATATGGTTCCGGGGAGCTGTTTTTT. Based on the CDR3 plus reference TRBV11-3 and TRBJ2-2, the full variable domain is EAGVVQSPRYKIIEKKQPVAFWCNPISGHNTLYWYLQNLGQGPELLIRYENEEAVDDSQLPKDRFSAERLKGVDSTLKIQPAELGDSAVYLCASSLVYGSGELFFGEGSRLTVL.

This clonotype was observed once. The chain employs TRBV6-4 and TRBJ2-1; 7 nucleotides align to TRBD2. The CDR3 loop spans 16 amino acids. V shed 0 bases, J shed 5 bases, and the junction held 7 bases outside the gene matches. Germline V lookup: CDR1 MRHNA, CDR2 SNTAGT. In DNA form, the CDR3 reads TGTGCCAGCAGTGACTCTGCGGGGGAACGGGACAATGAGCAGTTCTTC. It yields the protein CASSDSAGERDNEQFF.

This clonotype was picked up a small number of times. The rearrangement uses TRBV7-2 and TRBJ2-6; no clear D gene. The CDR3 consists of 17 residues. The V gene's germline CDR1 is SGHTA and CDR2 FQGNSA. V lost 2 bases to trimming and J lost 2 bases, with 13 bases between them. CDR3 amino acids: CASSLSQEWAGANVLTF. The CDR3 nucleotides read TGTGCCAGCAGCTTATCCCAAGAGTGGGCTGGGGCCAACGTCCTGACTTTC.

A few counts support this clonotype. J is TRBJ2-1 and V is TRBV12-3 or TRBV12-4; D not resolved. Trimming stripped 5 bases from V and 15 bases from J, with 14 bases between. This CDR3 region has 11 residues. CDR3 sequence (DNA): TGTGCCAGCAGTCTCTCAACCCGGGCGTTCTTC. Residues: CASSLSTRAFF.

This clonotype showed up many times. The chain has TRBV7-9 and TRBJ2-5, with 7 bases aligning to TRBD1. The CDR3 runs 16 residues. CDR1 and CDR2 from the germline V gene are SEHNR and FQNEAQ (reference sequence). The trim removed 4 bases at V and 0 bases at J, leaving 8 bases unmatched. As DNA, the CDR3 is TGTGCCAGCAGCTGGACCCCCGGGACAGACCAAGAGACCCAGTACTTC. Protein sequence: CASSWTPGTDQETQYF.

The table lists this clonotype with many counts. V is TRBV7-2 and J is TRBJ1-1; D may be TRBD1 (5 bases). The CDR3 loop spans 16 amino acids. Germline values: CDR1 SGHTA, CDR2 FQGNSA. Trimming took off 5 bases at V and 4 bases at J, with 20 bases between the two ends. CDR3 protein: CASSTTLGLTSTEAFF. The CDR3 bases are TGTGCCAGCAGCACGACCCTGGGGCTGACGAGCACTGAAGCTTTCTTT.

J is TRBJ2-3 and V is TRBV7-6, with D perhaps matching TRBD1 (5 bases). The CDR3 covers 14 residues. V lost 5 bases to trimming and J lost 3 bases, with 12 bases between them. Germline V lookup: CDR1 SGHVS, CDR2 FNYEAQ. The CDR3 reads CASSPQGWTDTQYF. CDR3 nucleotide sequence: TGTGCCAGCAGCCCCCAGGGTTGGACAGATACGCAGTATTTT.

V gene TRBV7-9 combines with J gene TRBJ2-7; D may be TRBD2 (6 bases). Trimming took 1 base from V and 7 from J, leaving 8 bases between them. CDR1 is SEHNR and CDR2 is FQNEAQ in the germline V gene (reference sequence). This CDR3 is built from 12 residues. DNA of the CDR3: TGTGCCAGCAGCTTAGATGGGAGGGAGCAGTACTTC. It codes for CASSLDGREQYF.

The chain recombines TRBV7-2 with TRBJ1-3; no clear D gene. Trimming took off 5 bases at V and 0 bases at J, with 11 bases between the two ends. Per germline, CDR1 SGHTA and CDR2 FQGNSA. The CDR3 extends over 15 amino acids. DNA for the CDR3: TGTGCCAGCAGCCCCGGACCTTACTCTGGAAACACCATATATTTT. This codes for CASSPGPYSGNTIYF.

V and J are TRBV3-1 and TRBJ2-7; D call uncertain. Looked up from germline, CDR1 is LGHDT and CDR2 is YNNKEL (reference sequence). This CDR3 contains 13 residues. V was clipped by 6 bases and J by 0 bases, with 9 bases between them. As DNA, the CDR3 is TGTGCCAGCAGTCCAATAAACTCCTACGAGCAGTACTTC. Encoded protein: CASSPINSYEQYF.

This clonotype was picked up many times. This sequence joins TRBV20-1 and TRBJ2-2; D unresolved. V lost 3 bases and J 0 bases, leaving 11 bases between the germline ends. This CDR3 has 15 residues. Germline V CDR1 and CDR2: DFQATT, SNEGSKA (reference sequence). The CDR3 loop is CSARSGRTNTGELFF. The CDR3 coding sequence is TGCAGTGCTAGGTCAGGACGGACGAACACCGGGGAGCTGTTTTTT.

This clonotype has more than one count but fewer than ten. The chain is built from TRBV12-3 or TRBV12-4 and TRBJ1-4; TRBD1 is a possible D gene (6 bases). This CDR3 contains 17 residues. The V end lost 3 bases, the J end lost 6 bases, and 20 bases lay between the germline ends. The CDR3 is CASSFRRTVLRDEKLFF. The CDR3 DNA sequence: TGTGCCAGCAGTTTCCGAAGGACAGTATTGAGGGATGAAAAACTGTTTTTT.

The rearrangement joins TRBV6-2 or TRBV6-3 to TRBJ1-2, with 8 nucleotides matching TRBD1. Trimming at V came to 5 bases and at J to 3 bases, leaving 17 bases not matched to a gene. CDR3 length equals 18 residues. Germline V gene lookup returns CDR1 MNHEY and CDR2 SVGEGT. This chain's CDR3 is CASSPDRGILKSDYGYTF. CDR3 in DNA: TGTGCCAGCAGTCCCGACAGGGGAATCCTCAAATCTGACTATGGCTACACCTTC.

This sequence joins TRBV3-1 and TRBJ1-2, with a tentative D call TRBD1 (5 bases). The V end was cut by 2 bases, the J end by 4 bases, with 14 bases between. In germline, CDR1 is LGHDT, CDR2 YNNKEL (reference sequence). The CDR3 runs to 15 residues. CDR3 nucleotide sequence: TGTGCCAGCAGCCAAACCCCCGGGGGGACCTATGGCTACACCTTC. This encodes CASSQTPGGTYGYTF.

This clonotype was counted a few times. The chain recombines TRBV20-1 with TRBJ1-2; 7 bases map to TRBD1. CDR1 is DFQATT, CDR2 SNEGSKA, per germline (reference sequence). CDR3 length equals 17 residues. Germline trimming cut 2 bases from V and 4 bases from J; bases unmatched to any gene: 16. CDR3 sequence reads: CSARPMDRPWVGYGYTF. CDR3 bases: TGCAGTGCTAGACCCATGGACAGGCCCTGGGTTGGCTATGGCTACACCTTC.

This clonotype was observed a handful of times. This chain joins TRBV7-6 and TRBJ1-1; unclear D gene. Germline V gene data show CDR1 as SGHVS and CDR2 as FNYEAQ. The CDR3 sequence is 12 residues long. V was trimmed by 5 bases and J by 1 base, leaving 5 bases between them. CDR3: CASSVKNTEAFF. In nucleotides, the CDR3 is TGTGCCAGCAGCGTAAAGAACACTGAAGCTTTCTTT. The full variable domain, its missing parts supplied by reference TRBV7-6 and TRBJ1-1, is GAGVSQSPRYKVTKRGQDVALRCDPISGHVSLYWYRQALGQGPEFLTYFNYEAQQDKSGLPNDRFSAERPEGSISTLTIQRTEQRDSAMYRCASSVKNTEAFFGQGTRLTVV.

This clonotype was seen a few times. This chain connects TRBV24-1 to TRBJ2-3; 8 nucleotides line up with TRBD2. The CDR3 has 14 residues. Trimming took 6 bases from V and 5 from J; bases not matched to a gene: 6. Germline CDR1 KGHDR, CDR2 SFDVKD. CDR3 DNA sequence: TGTGCCACCAGTCCGAGCGGGGGAAGAGATACGCAGTATTTT. The encoded protein is CATSPSGGRDTQYF.

The rearrangement uses TRBV6-2 or TRBV6-3 and TRBJ2-7, with D unclear. CDR1 is MNHEY, CDR2 SVGEGT, per germline. Trimming removed 0 bases at V and 7 bases at J, with 10 bases between. CDR3 length equals 13 residues. CDR3 loop: CASSYSTTGEQYF. CDR3 coding DNA: TGTGCCAGCAGTTACTCAACTACTGGGGAGCAGTACTTC.